This TCR beta chain appears in the sequencing data of a study of T-cell memory formation after mild COVID-19. Overall study results and limits: Pre-infection memory showed some responding clones, and this suggested that cross-reactive memory joined. Proof of SARS-CoV-2 specificity was absent for the second-wave clones that crested on day 37. CD4/CD8 balance characterized clones contracting day 15 to 85, and CD4+ skew characterized later expanders.

This clonotype was counted at least ten times. Antigen unknown. The CDR3 contains 15 residues. V dropped 3 bases and J dropped 4; count of bases not matched to a gene: 4. Germline V lookup: CDR1 SGHRS, CDR2 YFSETQ. TCRdb used MiXCR to reprocess the 5' RACE reads, holding one entry per CDR3 protein. The data contain 150,000 to 200,000 distinct CDR3 sequences, roughly 16% of them seen just once; the ten biggest clones take up approximately 2.2%. J is TRBJ2-3 and V is TRBV5-1; TRBD1 aligns across 11 bases. The sequence was obtained from an adult woman who had mild COVID-19 (a few samples of this study predate the infection). Cell type and time point are not known. Sequenced material: PBMCs or a T cell subset sorted from them (not recorded which). The CDR3 is CASSSGTGGSDTQYF. The CDR3 nucleotides read TGCGCCAGCAGCTCCGGGACAGGGGGTTCAGATACGCAGTATTTT.